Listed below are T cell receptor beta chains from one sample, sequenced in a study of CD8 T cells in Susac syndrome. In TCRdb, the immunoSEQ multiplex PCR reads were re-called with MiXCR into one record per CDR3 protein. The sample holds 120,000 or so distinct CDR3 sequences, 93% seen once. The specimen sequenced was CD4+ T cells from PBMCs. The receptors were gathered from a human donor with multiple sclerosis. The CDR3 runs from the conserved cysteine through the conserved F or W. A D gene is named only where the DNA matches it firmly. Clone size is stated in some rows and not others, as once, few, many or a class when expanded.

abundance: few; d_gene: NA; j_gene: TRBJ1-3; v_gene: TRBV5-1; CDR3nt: TGCGCCAGCAGCCCAGCTTCTGGAAACACCATATATTTT; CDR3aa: CASSPASGNTIYF
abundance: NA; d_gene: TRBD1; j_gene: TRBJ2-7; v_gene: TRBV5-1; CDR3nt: TGCGCCAGCAGCTCGACAGGGGTGAACGAGCAGTACTTC; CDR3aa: CASSSTGVNEQYF
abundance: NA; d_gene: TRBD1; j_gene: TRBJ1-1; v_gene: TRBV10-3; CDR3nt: TGTGCCATCAGTGGACAGGGGCCTAGGATGAACACTGAAGCTTTCTTT; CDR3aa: CAISGQGPRMNTEAFF
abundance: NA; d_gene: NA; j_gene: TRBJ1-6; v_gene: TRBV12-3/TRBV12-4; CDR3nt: TGTGCCAGCAGTTTAGACAGGCATTCACCCCTCCACTTT; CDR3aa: CASSLDRHSPLHF
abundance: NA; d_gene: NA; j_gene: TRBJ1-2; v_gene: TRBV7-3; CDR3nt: TGTGCCAGCAGCTTAGCGGGGGGCAGCTATGGCTACACCTTC; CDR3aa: CASSLAGGSYGYTF
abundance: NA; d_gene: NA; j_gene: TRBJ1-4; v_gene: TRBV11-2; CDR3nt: TGTGCCAGCAGCTTGACGGGGGGGCAGGTAGAAAAACTGTTTTTT; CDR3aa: CASSLTGGQVEKLFF
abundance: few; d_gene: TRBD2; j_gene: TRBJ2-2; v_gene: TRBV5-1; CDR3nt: TGCGCCAGCAGCTTGGAGCGGGGGGCGCCCGGGGAGCTGTTTTTT; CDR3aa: CASSLERGAPGELFF
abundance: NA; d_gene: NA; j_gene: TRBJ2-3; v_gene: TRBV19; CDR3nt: TGTGCCAGTAGTACCCGTAGTGGGGATACGCAGTATTTT; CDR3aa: CASSTRSGDTQYF
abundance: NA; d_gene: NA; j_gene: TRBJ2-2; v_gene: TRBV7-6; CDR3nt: TGTGCCAGCAGCAAAGACACCGGGGAGCTGTTTTTT; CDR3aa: CASSKDTGELFF
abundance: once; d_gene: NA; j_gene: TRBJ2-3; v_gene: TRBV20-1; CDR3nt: TGCAGTGCTAGAGATACCCCTTTCCGGGGGTCTAGCACAGATACGCAGTATTTT; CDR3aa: CSARDTPFRGSSTDTQYF
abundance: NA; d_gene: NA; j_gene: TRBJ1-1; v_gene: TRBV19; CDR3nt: TGTGCCAGTATCCGGGGAGGCGGGAGAAGGGCTGAAGCTTTCTTT; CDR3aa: CASIRGGGRRAEAFF
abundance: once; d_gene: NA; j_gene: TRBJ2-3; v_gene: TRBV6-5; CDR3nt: TGTGCCAGCACCGGACCCCAGGCAGATACGCAGTATTTT; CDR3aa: CASTGPQADTQYF
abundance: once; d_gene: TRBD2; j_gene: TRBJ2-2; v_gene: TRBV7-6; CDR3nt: TGTGCCAGCAGCACGTCGGGACTAGCGGGGGGACAAGGGGAGCTGTTTTTT; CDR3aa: CASSTSGLAGGQGELFF
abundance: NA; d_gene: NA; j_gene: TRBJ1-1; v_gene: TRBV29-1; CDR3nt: TGCAGCGTTGGAACACAGGGAGGGACTGAAGCTTTCTTT; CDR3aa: CSVGTQGGTEAFF
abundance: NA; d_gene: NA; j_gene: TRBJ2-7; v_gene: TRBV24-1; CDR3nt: TGTGCCACCAGTGATTTTGGGACACACGAGCAGTACTTC; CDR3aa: CATSDFGTHEQYF
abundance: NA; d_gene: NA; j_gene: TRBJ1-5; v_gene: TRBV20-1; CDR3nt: TGCAGTGCTAGTCCCCCGGGAATATTCAATCAGCCCCAGCATTTT; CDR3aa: CSASPPGIFNQPQHF
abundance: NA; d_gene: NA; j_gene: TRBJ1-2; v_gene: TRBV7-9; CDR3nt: TGTGCCAGCAGCCAGTCAGTTGTTGATGGCTACACCTTC; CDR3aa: CASSQSVVDGYTF
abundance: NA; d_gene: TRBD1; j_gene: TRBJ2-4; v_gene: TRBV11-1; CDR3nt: TGTGCCAGCAGCTTGGCGGCGCCTGGACAGGATCAGTACTTC; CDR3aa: CASSLAAPGQDQYF
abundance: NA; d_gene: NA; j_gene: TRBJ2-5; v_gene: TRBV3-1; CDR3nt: TGTGCCAGCAGCCAAGGCTGGGGGCCGGGGACCCAGTACTTC; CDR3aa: CASSQGWGPGTQYF
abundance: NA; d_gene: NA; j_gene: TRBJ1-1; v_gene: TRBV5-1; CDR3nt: TGCGCCAGCAGCGTTGATGGGAACCGCAACACTGAAGCTTTCTTT; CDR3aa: CASSVDGNRNTEAFF
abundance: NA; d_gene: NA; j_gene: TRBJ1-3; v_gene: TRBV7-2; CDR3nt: TGTGCCAGCAGCTTTCGGGGGCCCGGGGCTGGAAACACCATATATTTT; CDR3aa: CASSFRGPGAGNTIYF
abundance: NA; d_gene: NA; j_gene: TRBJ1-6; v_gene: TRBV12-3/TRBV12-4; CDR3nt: TGTGCCAGCAGTTTAGAGGCTGGAGGGGGTTTGGCTTCACCCCTCCACTTT; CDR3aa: CASSLEAGGGLASPLHF
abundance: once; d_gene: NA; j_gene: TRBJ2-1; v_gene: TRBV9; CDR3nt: TGTGCCAGCAGCGTAGAGGGGGGGCCTTACAATGAGCAGTTCTTC; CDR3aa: CASSVEGGPYNEQFF
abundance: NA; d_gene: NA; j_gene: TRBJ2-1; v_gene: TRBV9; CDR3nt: TGTGCCAGCAGCCCAGGGGAGGGGGCCTGGTACAATGAGCAGTTCTTC; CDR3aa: CASSPGEGAWYNEQFF
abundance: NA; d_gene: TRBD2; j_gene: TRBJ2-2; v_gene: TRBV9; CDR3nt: TGTGCCAGCAGCCGGGGGGGCGGGGATATCGCCGGGGAGCTGTTTTTT; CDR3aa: CASSRGGGDIAGELFF
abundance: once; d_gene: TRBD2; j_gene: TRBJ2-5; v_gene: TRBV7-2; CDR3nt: TGTGCCAGCAGCTCCCGACTAGCGGGGGTGACCCAGTACTTC; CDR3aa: CASSSRLAGVTQYF
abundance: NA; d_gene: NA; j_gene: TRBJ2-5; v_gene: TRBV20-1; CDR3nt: TGCAGTGCTCCCAGGGCCAACCAAGAGACCCAGTACTTC; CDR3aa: CSAPRANQETQYF
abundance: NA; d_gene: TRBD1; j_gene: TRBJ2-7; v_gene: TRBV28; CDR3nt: TGTGCCAGCAGTTTGTACAGGGGCGAGCAGTACTTC; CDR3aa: CASSLYRGEQYF
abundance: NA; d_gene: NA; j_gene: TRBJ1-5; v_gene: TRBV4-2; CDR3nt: TGTGCCAGCAGCCAAGATTCAGACCGCCCTAATCAGCCCCAGCATTTT; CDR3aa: CASSQDSDRPNQPQHF
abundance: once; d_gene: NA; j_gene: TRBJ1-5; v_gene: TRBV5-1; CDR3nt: TGCGCCAGCAAGCAGGGTGAGGGTCAGCCCCAGCATTTT; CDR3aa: CASKQGEGQPQHF
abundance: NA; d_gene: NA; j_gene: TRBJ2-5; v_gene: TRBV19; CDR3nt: TGTGCCAGTAGTATAGGCGGTCGGCTGGAGACCCAGTACTTC; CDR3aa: CASSIGGRLETQYF
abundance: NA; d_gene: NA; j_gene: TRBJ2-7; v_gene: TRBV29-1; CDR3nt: TGCAGCGTGAGCAGTCAGGCGTACGAGCAGTACTTC; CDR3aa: CSVSSQAYEQYF
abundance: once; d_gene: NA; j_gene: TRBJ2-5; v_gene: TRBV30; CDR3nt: TGTGCCTGGACGAGTCAAGAGACCCAGTACTTC; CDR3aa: CAWTSQETQYF
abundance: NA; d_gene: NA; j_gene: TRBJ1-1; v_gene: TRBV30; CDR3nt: TGTGCCTGGAGTGTCCTACCGTTCCCCGGGACATTGAACACTGAAGCTTTCTTT; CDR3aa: CAWSVLPFPGTLNTEAFF
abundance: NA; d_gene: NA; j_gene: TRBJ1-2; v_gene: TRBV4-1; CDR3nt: TGCGCCAGCAGCCAAGTTTGGGAGAACTATGGCTACACCTTC; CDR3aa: CASSQVWENYGYTF
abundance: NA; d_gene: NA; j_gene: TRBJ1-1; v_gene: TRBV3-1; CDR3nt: TGTGCCAGCAGCCAAGATTACGGGAGGAACACTGAAGCTTTCTTT; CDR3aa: CASSQDYGRNTEAFF
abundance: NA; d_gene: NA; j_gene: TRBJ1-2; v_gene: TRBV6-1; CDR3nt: TGTGCCAGCAGTGATGGGTTGAAGGTCGGCTACACCTTC; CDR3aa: CASSDGLKVGYTF
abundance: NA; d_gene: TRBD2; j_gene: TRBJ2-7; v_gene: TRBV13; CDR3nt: TGTGCCAGCAGCTTAAATCGCGGGGGGGCCTACGAGCAGTACTTC; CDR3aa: CASSLNRGGAYEQYF
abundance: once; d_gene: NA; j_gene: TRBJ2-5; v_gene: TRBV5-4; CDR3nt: TGTGCCAGCAGCTTGGGCGGGATGGGGCAAGAGACCCAGTACTTC; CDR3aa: CASSLGGMGQETQYF
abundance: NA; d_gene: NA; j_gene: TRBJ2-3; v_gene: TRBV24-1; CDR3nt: TGTGCCACCAGTGATTTAGGGTCGACAGATACGCAGTATTTT; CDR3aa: CATSDLGSTDTQYF
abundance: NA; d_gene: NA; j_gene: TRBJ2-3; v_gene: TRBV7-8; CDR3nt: TGTGCCAGCAGCTTATCCCGACGAGCAGATACGCAGTATTTT; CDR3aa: CASSLSRRADTQYF
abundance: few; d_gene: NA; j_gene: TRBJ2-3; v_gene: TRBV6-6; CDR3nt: TGTGCCAGCAGCCCCGTGGCTACTAGCACAGATACGCAGTATTTT; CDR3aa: CASSPVATSTDTQYF
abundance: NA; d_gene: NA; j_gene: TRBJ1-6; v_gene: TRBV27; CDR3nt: TGTGCCAGCAAGGGAGGACAGTTGCGATCACCCCTCCACTTT; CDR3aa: CASKGGQLRSPLHF